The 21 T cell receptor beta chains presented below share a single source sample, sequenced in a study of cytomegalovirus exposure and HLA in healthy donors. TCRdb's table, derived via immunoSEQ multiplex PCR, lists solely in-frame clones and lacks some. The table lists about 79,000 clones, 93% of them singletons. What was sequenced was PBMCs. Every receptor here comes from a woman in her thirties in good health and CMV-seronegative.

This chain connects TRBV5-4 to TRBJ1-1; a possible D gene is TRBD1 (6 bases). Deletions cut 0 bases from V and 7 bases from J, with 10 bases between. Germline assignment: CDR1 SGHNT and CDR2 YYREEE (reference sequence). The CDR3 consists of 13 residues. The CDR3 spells CASSLVPQGEAFF. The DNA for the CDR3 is TGTGCCAGCAGCTTGGTCCCACAGGGTGAAGCTTTCTTT.

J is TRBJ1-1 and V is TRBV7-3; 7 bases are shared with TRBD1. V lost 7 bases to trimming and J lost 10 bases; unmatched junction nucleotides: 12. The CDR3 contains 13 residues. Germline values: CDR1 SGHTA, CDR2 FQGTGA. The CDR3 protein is CASKMGDRDRAFF. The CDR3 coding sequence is TGTGCCAGCAAGATGGGAGACAGGGACCGAGCTTTCTTT.

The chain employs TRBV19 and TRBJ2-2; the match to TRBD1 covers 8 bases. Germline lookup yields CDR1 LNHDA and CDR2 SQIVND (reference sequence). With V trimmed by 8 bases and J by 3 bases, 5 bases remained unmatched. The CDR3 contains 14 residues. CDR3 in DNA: TGTGCCAGTCTCGACAGGGGTGACACCGGGGAGCTGTTTTTT. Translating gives CASLDRGDTGELFF.

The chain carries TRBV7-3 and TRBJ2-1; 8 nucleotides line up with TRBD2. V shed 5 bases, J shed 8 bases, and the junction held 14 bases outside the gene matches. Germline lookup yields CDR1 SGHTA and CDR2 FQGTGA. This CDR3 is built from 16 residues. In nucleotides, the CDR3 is TGTGCCAGCAGCCCCTCCGGGGGGGGGAGTTTCGATGAGCAGTTCTTC. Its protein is CASSPSGGGSFDEQFF.

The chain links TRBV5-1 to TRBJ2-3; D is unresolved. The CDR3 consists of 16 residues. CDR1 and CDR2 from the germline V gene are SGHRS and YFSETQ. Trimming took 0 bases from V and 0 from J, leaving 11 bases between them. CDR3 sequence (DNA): TGCGCCAGCAGCTTGGTACCCGGTGCTAGCACAGATACGCAGTATTTT. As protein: CASSLVPGASTDTQYF.

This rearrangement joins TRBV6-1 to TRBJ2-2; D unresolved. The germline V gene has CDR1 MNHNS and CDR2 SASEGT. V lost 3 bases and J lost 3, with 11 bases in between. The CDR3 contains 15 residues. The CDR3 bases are TGTGCCAGCAGTGATGGTGGCCATTACACCGGGGAGCTGTTTTTT. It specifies CASSDGGHYTGELFF.

CDR3 sequence (DNA): TGTGCCTGGAGTGTAGAGACAGGGCTTTCATGGGGTAATGAAAAACTGTTTTTT. It specifies CAWSVETGLSWGNEKLFF. J is TRBJ1-4 and V is TRBV30, with 7 bases fitting TRBD1. This CDR3 has 18 amino acids. J was trimmed by 4 bases and V by 0 bases; bases with no gene match: 14. CDR1 GTSNPN and CDR2 SVGIG come from the germline V gene (reference sequence). The full variable domain, with the rest looked up from reference TRBV30 and TRBJ1-4, is SQTIHQWPATLVQPVGSPLSLECTVEGTSNPNLYWYRQAAGRGLQLLFYSVGIGQISSEVPQNLSASRPQDRQFILSSKKLLLSDSGFYLCAWSVETGLSWGNEKLFFGSGTQLSVL.

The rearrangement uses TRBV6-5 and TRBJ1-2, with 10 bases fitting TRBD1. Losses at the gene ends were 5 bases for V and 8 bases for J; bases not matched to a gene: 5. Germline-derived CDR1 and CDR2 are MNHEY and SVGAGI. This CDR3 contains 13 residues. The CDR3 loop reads CASSRLTGGGYTF. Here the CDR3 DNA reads TGTGCCAGCAGTCGTCTGACAGGGGGCGGCTACACCTTC.

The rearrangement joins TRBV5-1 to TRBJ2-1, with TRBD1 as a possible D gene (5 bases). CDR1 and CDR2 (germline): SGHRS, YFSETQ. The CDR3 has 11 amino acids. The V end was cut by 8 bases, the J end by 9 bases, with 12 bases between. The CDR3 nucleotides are TGCGCCAGTACCGGACAAGTTGAGCAGTTCTTC. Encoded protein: CASTGQVEQFF.

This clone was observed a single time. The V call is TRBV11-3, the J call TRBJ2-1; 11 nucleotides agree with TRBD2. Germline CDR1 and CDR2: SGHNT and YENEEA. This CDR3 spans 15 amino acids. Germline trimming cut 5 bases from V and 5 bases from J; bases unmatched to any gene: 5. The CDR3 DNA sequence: TGTGCCAGCAGCCACACTAGCGGGGGTAACAATGAGCAGTTCTTC. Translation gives CASSHTSGGNNEQFF. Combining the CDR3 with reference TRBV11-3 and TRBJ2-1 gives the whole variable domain EAGVVQSPRYKIIEKKQPVAFWCNPISGHNTLYWYLQNLGQGPELLIRYENEEAVDDSQLPKDRFSAERLKGVDSTLKIQPAELGDSAVYLCASSHTSGGNNEQFFGPGTRLTVL.

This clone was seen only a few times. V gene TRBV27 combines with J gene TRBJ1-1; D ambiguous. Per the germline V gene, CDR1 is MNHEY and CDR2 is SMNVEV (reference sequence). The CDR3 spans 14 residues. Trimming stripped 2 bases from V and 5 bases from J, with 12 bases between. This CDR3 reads CASSLQEDGTEAFF. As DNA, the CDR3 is TGTGCCAGCAGTTTACAGGAGGACGGGACTGAAGCTTTCTTT.

The CDR3 region is CASSPLDSNEAFF. The DNA of the CDR3 is TGTGCCAGCTCACCCCTAGACAGTAATGAAGCTTTCTTT. The genes are TRBV18 and TRBJ1-1; possible D gene TRBD1, 5 bases. V lost 3 bases and J lost 7, with 12 bases in between. This CDR3 has 13 residues. Germline CDR1 and CDR2: KGHSH and LQKENI.

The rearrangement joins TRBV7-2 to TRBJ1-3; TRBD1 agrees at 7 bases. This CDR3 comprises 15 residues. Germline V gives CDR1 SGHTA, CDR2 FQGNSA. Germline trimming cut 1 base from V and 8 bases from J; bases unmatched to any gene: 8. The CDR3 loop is CASSLEGGRSYTIYF. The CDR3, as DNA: TGTGCCAGCAGCTTAGAAGGGGGCAGATCCTACACCATATATTTT.

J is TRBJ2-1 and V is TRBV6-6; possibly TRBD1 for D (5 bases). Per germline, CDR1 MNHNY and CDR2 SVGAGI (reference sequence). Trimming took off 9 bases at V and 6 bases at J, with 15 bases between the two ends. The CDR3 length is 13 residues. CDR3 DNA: TGTGCCAGTCAACAGGAGAAGGTCAATGAGCAGTTCTTC. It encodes CASQQEKVNEQFF.

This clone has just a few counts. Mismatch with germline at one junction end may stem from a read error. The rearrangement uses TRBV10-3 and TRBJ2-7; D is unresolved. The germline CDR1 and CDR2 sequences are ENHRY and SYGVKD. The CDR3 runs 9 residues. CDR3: CAIFDGPPF. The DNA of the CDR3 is TGTGCCATCTTTGATGGGCCTCCCTTC.

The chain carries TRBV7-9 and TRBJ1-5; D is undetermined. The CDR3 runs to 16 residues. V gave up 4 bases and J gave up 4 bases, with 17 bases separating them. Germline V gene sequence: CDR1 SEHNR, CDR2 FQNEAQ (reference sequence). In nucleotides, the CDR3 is TGTGCCAGCAGCTCTTCCCAAGCACCCCAAAATCAGCCCCAGCATTTT. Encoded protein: CASSSSQAPQNQPQHF.

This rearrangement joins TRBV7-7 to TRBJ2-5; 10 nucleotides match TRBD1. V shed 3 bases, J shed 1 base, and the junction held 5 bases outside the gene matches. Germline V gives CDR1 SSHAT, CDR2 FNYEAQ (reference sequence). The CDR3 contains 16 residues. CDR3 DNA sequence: TGTGCCAGCAGCTTGACAGGGGGCGGTAGCCAAGAGACCCAGTACTTC. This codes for CASSLTGGGSQETQYF.

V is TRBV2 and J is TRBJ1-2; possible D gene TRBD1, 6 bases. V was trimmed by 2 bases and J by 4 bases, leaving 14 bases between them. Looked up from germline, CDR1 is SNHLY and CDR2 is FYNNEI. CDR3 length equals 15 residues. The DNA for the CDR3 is TGTGCCAGCAGTGAATTTCCGGGGGGCCGCTATGGCTACACCTTC. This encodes CASSEFPGGRYGYTF.

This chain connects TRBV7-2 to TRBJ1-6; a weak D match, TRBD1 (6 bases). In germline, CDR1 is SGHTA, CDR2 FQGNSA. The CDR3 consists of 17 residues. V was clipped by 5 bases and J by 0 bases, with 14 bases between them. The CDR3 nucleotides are TGTGCCAGCAGCCTCCGAACAGGGAGCTCCTATAATTCACCCCTCCACTTT. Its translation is CASSLRTGSSYNSPLHF.

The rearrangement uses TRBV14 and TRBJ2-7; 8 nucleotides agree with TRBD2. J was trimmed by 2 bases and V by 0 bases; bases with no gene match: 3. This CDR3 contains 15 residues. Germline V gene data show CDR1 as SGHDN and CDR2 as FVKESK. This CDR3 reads CASSQEGGRTYEQYF. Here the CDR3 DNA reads TGTGCCAGCAGCCAAGAAGGCGGGAGGACCTACGAGCAGTACTTC.

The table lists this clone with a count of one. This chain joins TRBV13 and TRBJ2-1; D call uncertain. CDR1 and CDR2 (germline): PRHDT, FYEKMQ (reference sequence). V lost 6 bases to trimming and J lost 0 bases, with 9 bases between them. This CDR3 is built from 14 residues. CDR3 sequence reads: CASSTYSSYNEQFF. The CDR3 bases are TGTGCCAGCAGTACCTATAGCTCCTACAATGAGCAGTTCTTC.